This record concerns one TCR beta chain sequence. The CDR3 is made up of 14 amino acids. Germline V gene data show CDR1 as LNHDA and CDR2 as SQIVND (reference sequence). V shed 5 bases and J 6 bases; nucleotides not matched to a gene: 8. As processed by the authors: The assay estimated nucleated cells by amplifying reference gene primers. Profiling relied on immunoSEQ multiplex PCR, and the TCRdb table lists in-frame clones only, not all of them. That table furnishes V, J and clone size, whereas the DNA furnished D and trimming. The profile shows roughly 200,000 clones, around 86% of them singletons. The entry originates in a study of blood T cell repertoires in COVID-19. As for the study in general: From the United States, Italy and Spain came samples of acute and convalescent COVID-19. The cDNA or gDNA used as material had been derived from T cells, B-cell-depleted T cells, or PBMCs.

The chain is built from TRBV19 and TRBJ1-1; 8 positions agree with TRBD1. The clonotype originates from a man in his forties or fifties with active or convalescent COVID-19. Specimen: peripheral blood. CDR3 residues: CASSADREKAEAFF. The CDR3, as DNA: TGTGCCAGTAGTGCGGACAGGGAAAAAGCTGAAGCTTTCTTT.